This T cell receptor (beta chain) was recorded in a study of cytomegalovirus exposure and HLA in healthy donors. Germline assignment: CDR1 SNHLY and CDR2 FYNNEI. The V gene lost 2 bases and the J gene lost 6 bases, with 14 bases spanning the gap. The CDR3 totals 15 residues. PCR amplification relied on 60 Vbeta primers (plus 13 Jbeta primers). This table comes from immunoSEQ multiplex PCR, and its TCRdb copy is limited to in-frame clones, with some not included. The top ten clones hold 2.5% to 3% of a sample with roughly 100,000 clones, roughly 70% of them seen once. The rearrangement links TRBV2 to TRBJ1-5; D is uncertain. This clonotype was sampled from a male donor in good health and CMV-seropositive. Sequences were obtained from PBMCs. The CDR3 DNA is TGTGCCAGCAGTGAATATGGGAGTTCCGGTCAGCCCCAGCATTTT. Translated, it gives CASSEYGSSGQPQHF.